This T cell receptor (beta chain) was sequenced during a study of shared clonotypes between healthy human individuals. Some clones are missing from TCRdb's copy, which holds only in-frame ones; the method was immunoSEQ multiplex PCR. The sample lists around 320,000 clones; roughly 84% were seen once. The germline CDR1 and CDR2 sequences are MGHRA and YSYEKL. The CDR3 is 13 amino acids. V lost 4 bases to trimming and J lost 9 bases, with 10 bases between them. The rearrangement links TRBV4-1 to TRBJ1-6; D is unclear. The source of this sequence is a man aged 18 to 29 in good health. The sequencing sample was made of memory CD8+ T cells sorted from blood. Subset reported: CD45RO+ cells pooled with CCR7-negative TemRA cells. The CDR3 spells CASSLVSFSPLHF. The CDR3 nucleotides are TGCGCCAGCAGCCTCGTAAGTTTTTCACCCCTCCACTTT.